This entry concerns a single T cell receptor beta chain. Its specific antigen is unknown. No clone much larger than this one lies a single base away; base qualities are absent. Collaborating institutions collected whole blood in K2EDTA tubes following their own protocols. For TCRbeta analysis, collaborator samples were shipped as frozen whole blood, as isolated PBMCs, or as DNA extracted from either sample type. As encoded in the germline V gene (reference sequence), CDR1 is MNHEY while CDR2 is SMNVEV. The CDR3 runs 15 residues from the cysteine to the phenylalanine. Of all the DNA, just the CDR3 is kept, 45 bases in frame from base 1. Germline trimming amounts to 3 bases on V and 6 bases on J, with 8 as the count of junction bases outside the gene matches. This record comes from a study of blood T cell repertoires in COVID-19 (dated by TCRdb to the early 2020s). The study in broad terms: Samples from collaborators originated in the United States, Italy and Spain and spanned both the acute and convalescent phases of COVID-19. The prospective study material was composed of cDNA or gDNA derived from T cells, B-cell-depleted T cells, or PBMCs. Subjects who had been exposed to COVID-19, were actively infected with it, or had recovered from it provided the deeply sampled blood TCRbeta repertoires that made up the dataset. The repertoires were released in a freely available public database meant as a resource for research on the immune response to SARS-CoV-2. The samples were drawn from two sources: the first 160 participants of the ongoing ImmuneRACE study, and 950 to 1,500 subjects contributed by 6 global collaborators. Sample metadata almost always included a de-identified subject ID, COVID-19 status, age in years and sex. Where available, HLA class I and class II types were obtained from metadata supplied by the sample provider rather than from assay-based typing.

General findings and caveats noted by the study authors: The amount of clinical and demographic metadata varied by source and participant and was provided uncurated.

TCRbeta CDR3 regions were amplified from genomic DNA by means of the immunoSEQ Assay, a bias-controlled multiplex PCR. As for the original processing: The number of nucleated cells in each sample was estimated from the amplification of reference gene primers within the assay. To quantify the absolute abundance of each unique TCRbeta CDR3 rearrangement, sequence reads were collapsed and filtered. For each sample, productive Simpson clonality was calculated as the square root of Simpson's diversity index over productive rearrangements. The table comes from immuneACCESS by way of TCRdb, which keeps in-frame sequences with V and J called. Part of the clones is missing from these tables; in studies checked, under half for an unresolved V gene and the rest for unknown reasons. V, J and clone size derive from that table, while D and trimming were established from the DNA sequence. The sample records 85,000 to 90,000 clones, less than 95% of which are singletons. About 2.5% of the sample belongs to the ten largest clones.

The V gene is TRBV27 and the J gene is TRBJ2-1, and TRBD1 aligns with 7 junction nucleotides. The sample comprised peripheral blood. This clonotype originated in a human donor with active COVID-19. The donor label of this sample is uncertain. DNA sequence: TGTGCCAGCAGTTTCGGACAGGCCCAAATCAATGAGCAGTTCTTC. Its coded protein is CASSFGQAQINEQFF.